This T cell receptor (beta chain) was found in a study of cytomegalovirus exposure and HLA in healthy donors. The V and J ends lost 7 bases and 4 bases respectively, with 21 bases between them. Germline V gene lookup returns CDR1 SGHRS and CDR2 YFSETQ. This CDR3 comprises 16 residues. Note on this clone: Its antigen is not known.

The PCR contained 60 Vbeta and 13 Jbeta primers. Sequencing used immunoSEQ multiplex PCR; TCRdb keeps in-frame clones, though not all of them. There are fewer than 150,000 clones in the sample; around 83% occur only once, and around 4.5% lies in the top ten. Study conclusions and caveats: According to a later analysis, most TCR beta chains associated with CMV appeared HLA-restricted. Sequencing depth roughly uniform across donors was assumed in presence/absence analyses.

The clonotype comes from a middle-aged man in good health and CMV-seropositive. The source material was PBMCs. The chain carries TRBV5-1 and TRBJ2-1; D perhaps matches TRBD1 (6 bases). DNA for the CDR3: TGCGCCAGCTCACTCCAAGGTGGACAGCTTTACAATGAGCAGTTCTTC. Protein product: CASSLQGGQLYNEQFF. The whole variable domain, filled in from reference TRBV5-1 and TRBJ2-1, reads KAGVTQTPRYLIKTRGQQVTLSCSPISGHRSVSWYQQTPGQGLQFLFEYFSETQRNKGNFPGRFSGRQFSNSRSEMNVSTLELGDSALYLCASSLQGGQLYNEQFFGPGTRLTVL.